This TCR beta chain was documented in a study of T cell responses to AZD1222 COVID-19 vaccine. Study summary: Second-dose recipients at about 4 or about 12 weeks were treated as one pooled group. Study-wide points: It was only after the peak T cell response that any repertoires were sampled. Clonal diversity was possibly underestimated, and white British individuals and females predominated among donors.

This CDR3 comprises 18 residues. V shed 5 bases and J 8 bases; nucleotides not matched to a gene: 17. The V gene's germline CDR1 is MNHNY and CDR2 SVGAGI (reference sequence). Profiled with immunoSEQ multiplex PCR; TCRdb holds only in-frame clones, not every one. The sample includes under 200,000 clones, approximately 95% of them seen just once. Points on this clone: What it recognizes is unknown.

The V gene is TRBV6-6, the J gene TRBJ1-5, with 11 bases aligning to TRBD1. This specimen was peripheral blood, taken on day 0 of AZD1222 vaccination. This TCR came from an adult in good health. The CDR3 DNA is TGTGCCAGCAGTCACACCCCGGGACAGGGGGTCTTACAGGAGCCCCAGCATTTT. It translates to CASSHTPGQGVLQEPQHF.